The text below deals with one T cell receptor beta chain. These data belong to a study of blood T cell repertoires in COVID-19. Study information: Some COVID-19 samples were acute and others convalescent; all came from the United States, Italy and Spain. PBMCs, B-cell-depleted T cells, or T cells were the source of the cDNA or gDNA that made up the material.

Per the germline V gene, CDR1 is KGHDR and CDR2 is SFDVKD. This CDR3 is built from 13 residues. V lost 2 bases and J 10 bases, leaving 12 bases between the germline ends. Original methodology: Reference gene primer amplification yielded estimated nucleated cell counts. Some clones are missing from TCRdb's copy, which holds only in-frame ones; the method was immunoSEQ multiplex PCR. Clonal size and the V and J genes are those of that table, whereas D and trimming came from the DNA. The sample comprises about 220,000 clones, roughly 85% of which are singletons, and 3.6% rests with the top ten. Sequenced sample: peripheral blood. The chain recombines TRBV24-1 with TRBJ2-3; D remains unclear. This receptor was taken from an elderly woman with acute or convalescent COVID-19. CDR3 in amino acids: CATSDSTTRPQYF. The CDR3 bases are TGTGCCACCAGTGATTCGACGACAAGGCCGCAGTATTTT.